This is a list of T cell receptor beta chains from one sample in a study of blood T cells in healthy people across ages. TCRdb re-called the 5' RACE reads through MiXCR, storing one row per CDR3 protein. The sample consists of 2 million or so distinct CDR3 sequences, just under 50% of them appearing once. The sample comprised blood. The receptor source for this set is a woman aged 35 to 49 in good health. CDR3s include the opening cysteine and the closing phenylalanine or tryptophan. D genes are given only for firm matches. Where a row states a size, it is once, few, many or the class of an expanded clone; other rows omit it.

TRBV12-3/TRBV12-4	.	few	15	TRBJ2-4	TGTGCCAGCCTACGGGGCCAGGAGGCCAAAAACATTCAGTACTTC	CASLRGQEAKNIQYF
TRBV4-2	TRBD1	.	15	TRBJ2-3	TGTGCCAGCAGCGGCCGGGACAGGGGTATGGATACGCAGTATTTT	CASSGRDRGMDTQYF
TRBV14	TRBD1	.	15	TRBJ2-7	TGTGCCAGCAGCCAAGCCGGACAGGTCTCCTACGAGCAGTACTTC	CASSQAGQVSYEQYF
TRBV7-2	.	few	16	TRBJ2-3	TGTGCCAGCAGCTTAGCGAACTTAGCGGGCACAGATACGCAGTATTTT	CASSLANLAGTDTQYF
TRBV20-1	.	few	13	TRBJ2-1	TGCAGTGCTACTCTTAACAGGGTAAATGAGCAGTTCTTC	CSATLNRVNEQFF
TRBV20-1	TRBD1	.	16	TRBJ1-2	TGCAGTGCCAATATAATACCGGGACAGGGGGACTATGGCTACACCTTC	CSANIIPGQGDYGYTF
TRBV6-2/TRBV6-3	.	.	15	TRBJ2-5	TGTGCCAGCAGTTACGTGGCAGGGGATATGGAGACCCAGTACTTC	CASSYVAGDMETQYF
TRBV5-1	TRBD1	few	14	TRBJ2-1	TGCGCCAGCTATCCCGGGACAGGGACCGATGAGCAGTTCTTC	CASYPGTGTDEQFF
TRBV4-3	TRBD1	.	15	TRBJ1-1	TGCGCCAGCAGCCGAGCGACAGGGGGGATCACTGAAGCTTTCTTT	CASSRATGGITEAFF
TRBV7-9	.	.	14	TRBJ1-2	TGTGCCAGCAGTCAACCGGGCACTAACTATGGCTACACCTTC	CASSQPGTNYGYTF
TRBV27	TRBD1	once	15	TRBJ2-3	TGTGCCAGCAGTAGGGACAGGGGGCAGGTAGATACGCAGTATTTT	CASSRDRGQVDTQYF
TRBV4-3	.	.	12	TRBJ2-4	TGCGCCAGCAGCCAAGACCCTAACATTCAGTACTTC	CASSQDPNIQYF
TRBV27	.	.	14	TRBJ1-2	TGTGCCAGCAGTGAAGTCCCAGGGTTGAGTGGCTACACCTTC	CASSEVPGLSGYTF
TRBV20-1	.	.	15	TRBJ2-5	TGCAGTGCTAGAGAAGAGGGCCGGCGACAAGAGACCCAGTACTTC	CSAREEGRRQETQYF
TRBV15	TRBD1	.	15	TRBJ2-1	TGTGCCACCAGCAGGGAAGGGACAGGGGGCAATGAGCAGTTCTTC	CATSREGTGGNEQFF
TRBV20-1	.	once	14	TRBJ1-5	TGCAGTGCTAGTCCCCTAATGGGGGATCAGCCCCAGCATTTT	CSASPLMGDQPQHF
TRBV20-1	TRBD2	.	15	TRBJ2-3	TGCAGTGCTAGAGCGCGCGGGGGGCGTACAGATACGCAGTATTTT	CSARARGGRTDTQYF
TRBV6-5	TRBD1	few	14	TRBJ1-6	TGTGCCAGCGGACAGGCTTCCCCCCATTCACCCCTCCACTTT	CASGQASPHSPLHF
TRBV20-1	.	.	15	TRBJ1-4	TGCAGTGCTAGAGAACTGGGGCAGTATAATGAAAAACTGTTTTTT	CSARELGQYNEKLFF
TRBV20-1	TRBD2	.	14	TRBJ2-3	TGCAGTGCCGGACTAGCGGGGCGCACAGATACGCAGTATTTT	CSAGLAGRTDTQYF
TRBV10-3	.	few	13	TRBJ2-5	TGTGCCATCAAGGGAAGGAGCCAAGAGACCCAGTACTTC	CAIKGRSQETQYF
TRBV5-1	TRBD1	.	14	TRBJ1-1	TGCGCCAGCAGCTCGGACAGGTGGAACACTGAAGCTTTCTTT	CASSSDRWNTEAFF
TRBV6-5	.	few	16	TRBJ2-1	TGTGCCAGCAGTTCGGCGCACAGGGGGGGCCGTGGAGGGCAGTTCTTC	CASSSAHRGGRGGQFF
TRBV20-1	TRBD1	.	15	TRBJ2-1	TGCAGTGCTAGAGAACAGGGGGTTAATTACAATGAGCAGTTCTTC	CSAREQGVNYNEQFF
TRBV7-2	TRBD1	.	15	TRBJ1-1	TGTGCCAGCAGCTGGGGGGGGACAGGGGACACTGAAGCTTTCTTT	CASSWGGTGDTEAFF
TRBV20-1	.	.	13	TRBJ2-3	TGCAGTGCTAGAGTGGGAGCTACAGATACGCAGTATTTT	CSARVGATDTQYF
TRBV6-5	.	.	16	TRBJ1-6	TGTGCCAGCAGTTACGATAGTAGCTCCTATAATTCACCCCTCCACTTT	CASSYDSSSYNSPLHF
TRBV6-2/TRBV6-3	.	few	15	TRBJ2-7	TGTGCCAGCAGTTACTCTATACGGGCGCTCTACGAGCAGTACTTC	CASSYSIRALYEQYF
TRBV7-3	.	.	14	TRBJ2-3	TGTGCCAGCAGCCGCGGAGGGAGGCTAGATACGCAGTATTTT	CASSRGGRLDTQYF
TRBV20-1	TRBD1	.	18	TRBJ1-6	TGCAGTGCTAGGGACGCTGGCCGGACAGGGCGCTATTATTCACCCCTCCACTTT	CSARDAGRTGRYYSPLHF
TRBV20-1	.	.	12	TRBJ2-5	TGCAGTGCTATGTGGGCGCAAGAGACCCAGTACTTC	CSAMWAQETQYF
TRBV29-1	TRBD2	few	15	TRBJ2-4	TGCAGCGTTGCGGGAGGGGTCCTAGCCAAAAACATTCAGTACTTC	CSVAGGVLAKNIQYF
TRBV15	.	.	14	TRBJ2-7	TGTGCCAATTTTGCTGCTACCTGCTCCTACGAGCAGTACTTC	CANFAATCSYEQYF
TRBV6-5	TRBD2	.	14	TRBJ2-7	TGTGCCAGCAGTTCCGGCGGGACTAGCGGACGGCAGTACTTC	CASSSGGTSGRQYF
TRBV9	TRBD1	.	15	TRBJ2-4	TGTGCCAGCAACGTAGTCCCAGGGGGCCAGGACATTCAGTACTTC	CASNVVPGGQDIQYF
TRBV2	.	.	14	TRBJ1-2	TGTGCCAGCACTAGGTGGGGGGTGAGCTATGGCTACACCTTC	CASTRWGVSYGYTF
TRBV4-3	TRBD1	.	16	TRBJ1-2	TGCGCCAGCAGCCAAGAAGGGGCAGGGGGGAACTATGGCTACACCTTC	CASSQEGAGGNYGYTF
TRBV6-5	.	.	15	TRBJ1-2	TGTGCCAGCAGTGCCACGACAGAGGATAACTATGGCTACACCTTC	CASSATTEDNYGYTF
TRBV20-1	.	.	14	TRBJ2-1	TGCAGTGCCTCAAGCAGTGTACGGGACAATGAGCAGTTCTTC	CSASSSVRDNEQFF
TRBV28	.	.	14	TRBJ1-6	TGTGCCAGCAGTTCCCCGACGGAGAATTCACCCCTCCACTTT	CASSSPTENSPLHF
TRBV7-2	.	.	17	TRBJ2-5	TGTGCCAGCAGCTTAGTGGTTGCAGGTTTGGGGCAAGAGACCCAGTACTTC	CASSLVVAGLGQETQYF
TRBV20-1	TRBD2	few	15	TRBJ2-5	TGCAGTGCCCAGAGGACTAGCGGGGGGGAAGAGACCCAGTACTTC	CSAQRTSGGEETQYF
TRBV20-1	TRBD1	.	14	TRBJ1-5	TGCAGTACCAATATCGGACAGGGGTATCAGCCCCAGCATTTT	CSTNIGQGYQPQHF
TRBV4-2	TRBD2	.	17	TRBJ2-7	TGTGCCGGCAGCCAAGTAGTCGGACTAGGGAGCTCCTACGAGCAGTACTTC	CAGSQVVGLGSSYEQYF
TRBV29-1	TRBD1	.	14	TRBJ2-5	TGCAGCGTTGACTTGGGGACAGGGGGTGAGACCCAGTACTTC	CSVDLGTGGETQYF
TRBV20-1	.	.	13	TRBJ1-2	TGCAGTGCTAGAGATTTGCGGGCCAGTGGCTACACCTTC	CSARDLRASGYTF
TRBV3-1	.	.	13	TRBJ2-5	TGTGCCAGCAGCCTACAGGATCGGGAGACCCAGTACTTC	CASSLQDRETQYF
TRBV12-3/TRBV12-4	.	.	13	TRBJ1-2	TGTGCCAGCAGTGTAACGCCCAGCTATGGCTACACCTTC	CASSVTPSYGYTF
TRBV12-3/TRBV12-4	TRBD2	few	15	TRBJ2-3	TGTGCCAGCAGGGTAGCGGGGATGCGCACAGATACGCAGTATTTT	CASRVAGMRTDTQYF
TRBV24-1	.	.	16	TRBJ2-5	TGTGCCACCAGTGATTCCGGGGGGACAGTCCAAGAGACCCAGTACTTC	CATSDSGGTVQETQYF
TRBV7-2	.	few	18	TRBJ1-1	TGTGCCAGCAGCCCTGGGTGGCCACGGGAGTCCCCCGGTCCTGAAGCTTTCTTT	CASSPGWPRESPGPEAFF
TRBV4-3	.	once	15	TRBJ2-2	TGCGCCAGCAGCCAAACGGCCGGGTTCACCGGGGAGCTGTTTTTT	CASSQTAGFTGELFF
TRBV5-1	TRBD2	.	15	TRBJ2-1	TGCGCCAGCAGCGGACTAGACAGCCTTTACAATGAGCAGTTCTTC	CASSGLDSLYNEQFF
TRBV7-2	TRBD2	.	19	TRBJ2-1	TGTGCCAGCAGCGCCGACGTAAGGGCGGGGGGGCTCTCCTACAATGAGCAGTTCTTC	CASSADVRAGGLSYNEQFF
TRBV28	.	.	11	TRBJ1-1	TGTGCCAGTTTTTTGAACACTGAAGCTTTCTTT	CASFLNTEAFF
TRBV12-3/TRBV12-4	.	.	14	TRBJ2-3	TGTGCCAGCAGCTCATTCCAGCACACAGATACGCAGTATTTT	CASSSFQHTDTQYF
TRBV28	.	.	13	TRBJ1-1	TGTGCCAGCAGTTACGAGGCGGGCACTGAAGCTTTCTTT	CASSYEAGTEAFF
TRBV4-2	.	.	12	TRBJ1-4	TGTGCCAGCAGCCAAACAGGGGAAAAACTGTTTTTT	CASSQTGEKLFF
TRBV4-3	.	.	16	TRBJ1-6	TGCGCCAGCAGCCAAGATCGGGGCTCCTATAATTCACCCCTCCACTTT	CASSQDRGSYNSPLHF
TRBV5-1	.	.	15	TRBJ2-3	TGCGCCAGCAGCTTGTCGTCGGGGGAGACAGATACGCAGTATTTT	CASSLSSGETDTQYF